This T cell receptor (beta chain) was retrieved from a study of identical twins. cDNA carried unique molecular identifiers, and a universal primer site was added by template switching. One entry per CDR3 protein results from TCRdb running MiXCR on the 5' RACE reads. Of 400,000 to 500,000 distinct CDR3 sequences listed, about 18% are singletons. This CDR3 region has 12 residues. CDR1 is SGHRS and CDR2 is YFSETQ in the germline V gene. V gave up 5 bases and J gave up 9 bases; unmatched junction bases: 5. Study results and caveats: Conclusions relied on cross-sectional statistical analysis, not following the same donors. The presence of invariant MAIT and iNKT cells could partly confound analyses of zero-insertion sequences.

About this clonotype: Antigen specificity is unknown.

This TCR was recovered from a man aged 50 to 59 in good health. The gene calls are TRBV5-1 and TRBJ2-1, with TRBD1 matching over 7 bases. The sample consisted of naive T cells sorted from blood. The CDR3 region is CASRRQGGEQFF. The DNA for the CDR3 is TGCGCCAGCAGACGACAGGGCGGTGAGCAGTTCTTC.